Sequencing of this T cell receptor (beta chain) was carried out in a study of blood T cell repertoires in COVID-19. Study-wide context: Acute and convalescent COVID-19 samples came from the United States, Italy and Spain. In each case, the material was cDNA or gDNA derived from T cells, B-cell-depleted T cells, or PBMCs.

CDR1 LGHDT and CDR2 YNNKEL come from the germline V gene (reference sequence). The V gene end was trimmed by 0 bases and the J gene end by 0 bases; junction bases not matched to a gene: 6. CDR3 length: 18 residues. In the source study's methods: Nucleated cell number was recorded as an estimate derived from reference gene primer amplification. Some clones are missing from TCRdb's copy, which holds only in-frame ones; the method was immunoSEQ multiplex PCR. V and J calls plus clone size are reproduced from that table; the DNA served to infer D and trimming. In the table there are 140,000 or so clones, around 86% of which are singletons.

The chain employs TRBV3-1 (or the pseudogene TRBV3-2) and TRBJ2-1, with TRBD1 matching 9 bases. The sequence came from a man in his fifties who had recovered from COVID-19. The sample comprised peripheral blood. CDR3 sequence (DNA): TGTGCCAGCAGCCAAGATAGACAGGGGGGGAGCTCCTACAATGAGCAGTTCTTC. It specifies CASSQDRQGGSSYNEQFF.